What follows is one T cell receptor beta chain and its context. The CDR3 has 13 amino acids. Germline-derived CDR1 and CDR2 are KGHSH and LQKENI. The J segment lost 4 bases and the V segment lost 4 bases, leaving 3 bases of the junction unmatched. The entry originates in a study of technical replicates of blood from a few donors. Sequencing used immunoSEQ multiplex PCR; TCRdb keeps in-frame clones, though not all of them. Among tens of thousands of clones listed, 90% to 98% were seen once. The TCR sequence derives from a human donor in good health. V usage is TRBV18 and J usage is TRBJ2-7; 8 bases are a match to TRBD1. Material: T cells isolated from PBMCs. DNA for the CDR3: TGTGCCAGCTCACGACAGGGGCTTTACGAGCAGTACTTC. Protein sequence: CASSRQGLYEQYF.